The 27 T cell receptor beta chains below all came from one sample that was sequenced in a study of blood T cell repertoires in COVID-19. The table came from immunoSEQ multiplex PCR; TCRdb's copy has only in-frame clones and leaves some out. The table shows over 400,000 clones, with roughly nine tenths occurring only once. The specimen was peripheral blood. These TCRs come from a woman between 50 and 59 years old with COVID-19, enrolled during active disease.

The chain couples TRBV2 to TRBJ2-5; TRBD2 aligns across 11 bases. The CDR3 is 17 residues long. Germline V gives CDR1 SNHLY, CDR2 FYNNEI. Trimming at V came to 3 bases and at J to 1 base, leaving 7 bases not matched to a gene. CDR3 nucleotides: TGTGCCAGCAGTGAGACTAGCGGGGACACCCTCCAAGAGACCCAGTACTTC. Translating it yields CASSETSGDTLQETQYF.

The chain has TRBV2 and TRBJ1-4, with TRBD1 as a possible D gene (5 bases). Germline V gene lookup returns CDR1 SNHLY and CDR2 FYNNEI. The CDR3 runs 15 residues. Trimming took 3 bases from V and 8 from J, leaving 16 bases between them. CDR3 sequence reads: CASSELGQGSEKLFF. CDR3 DNA sequence: TGTGCCAGCAGTGAGCTAGGGCAGGGAAGCGAAAAACTGTTTTTT. Based on the CDR3 plus reference TRBV2 and TRBJ1-4, the full variable domain is EPEVTQTPSHQVTQMGQEVILRCVPISNHLYFYWYRQILGQKVEFLVSFYNNEISEKSEIFDDQFSVERPDGSNFTLKIRSTKLEDSAMYFCASSELGQGSEKLFFGSGTQLSVL.

The chain is built from TRBV29-1 and TRBJ2-1; D is perhaps TRBD1 (6 bases). Germline loops: CDR1 SQVTM, CDR2 ANQGSEA. V lost 7 bases to trimming and J lost 5 bases, with 18 bases between them. The CDR3 is 14 residues long. The CDR3: CSARRGSGDNEQFF. The CDR3 nucleotides are TGCAGCGCCCGAAGGGGGAGTGGGGACAATGAGCAGTTCTTC.

The chain recombines TRBV5-4 with TRBJ1-3; possibly TRBD1 for D (5 bases). The CDR3 covers 14 residues. Trimming removed 4 bases at V and 4 bases at J, with 12 bases between. The V gene's germline CDR1 is SGHNT and CDR2 YYREEE (reference sequence). The CDR3 sequence is CASSPGISGNTIYF. Here the CDR3 DNA reads TGTGCCAGCAGCCCAGGGATCTCGGGAAACACCATATATTTT. Full variable domain (missing parts from reference TRBV5-4 and TRBJ1-3): ETGVTQSPTHLIKTRGQQVTLRCSSQSGHNTVSWYQQALGQGPQFIFQYYREEENGRGNFPPRFSGLQFPNYSSELNVNALELDDSALYLCASSPGISGNTIYFGEGSWLTVV.

This rearrangement joins TRBV5-1 to TRBJ1-1, with 11 bases aligning to TRBD1. The length of the CDR3 is 14 residues. Germline CDR1 and CDR2: SGHRS and YFSETQ. After removal of 4 bases from V and 5 bases from J, the junction contained 4 bases not matched to a gene. The CDR3 spells CASSTGQGETEAFF. For the CDR3, the DNA is TGCGCCAGCAGCACGGGACAGGGGGAGACTGAAGCTTTCTTT.

The J gene is TRBJ1-4, the V gene TRBV4-1; TRBD1 agrees at 8 bases. V dropped 1 base and J dropped 8; count of bases not matched to a gene: 6. This CDR3 region has 15 residues. CDR1 is MGHRA, CDR2 YSYEKL, per germline. DNA for the CDR3: TGCGCCAGCAGCCAAGCCGGGACAGGACAAGAAAAACTGTTTTTT. Its protein product is CASSQAGTGQEKLFF.

In its sample, this clone was seen once. The chain is built from TRBV3-1 (or the pseudogene TRBV3-2) and TRBJ1-2; D is perhaps TRBD1 (5 bases). Germline lookup yields CDR1 LGHDT and CDR2 YNNKEL (reference sequence). Trimming took 4 bases from V and 4 from J, leaving 13 bases between them. The length of the CDR3 is 14 residues. Here the CDR3 DNA reads TGTGCCAGCAGCCCATTCGGGCAGGGCTATGGCTACACCTTC. Its translation is CASSPFGQGYGYTF.

This rearrangement joins TRBV4-1 to TRBJ1-5, with unresolved D. This CDR3 region has 13 residues. Germline lookup yields CDR1 MGHRA and CDR2 YSYEKL. V was trimmed by 0 bases and J by 8 bases, leaving 8 bases between them. CDR3 DNA sequence: TGCGCCAGCAGCCAAGATCGGGAGGAGCCCCAGCATTTT. It yields the protein CASSQDREEPQHF.

This chain uses TRBV2 with TRBJ2-2; 7 bases agree with TRBD2. Germline assignment: CDR1 SNHLY and CDR2 FYNNEI. This CDR3 spans 11 amino acids. The V segment lost 7 bases and the J segment 14 bases; nucleotides outside the gene matches: 7. Here the CDR3 reads CASIGGNSLFF. Here the CDR3 DNA reads TGTGCCAGCATCGGGGGGAACAGCCTGTTTTTT.

The chain employs TRBV2 and TRBJ1-5, with TRBD1 matching over 7 bases. Per the germline V gene, CDR1 is SNHLY and CDR2 is FYNNEI. The CDR3 has 14 amino acids. V shed 6 bases and J 6 bases; nucleotides not matched to a gene: 8. CDR3 DNA sequence: TGTGCCAGCAGGTCAGGGGGTGAGGTTCAGCCCCAGCATTTT. Amino acid sequence: CASRSGGEVQPQHF.

A remark on this clone: Distinct nucleotide sequences in the sample also encode this CDR3. V usage is TRBV7-2 and J usage is TRBJ1-2; D perhaps matches TRBD1 (6 bases). Between the trimmed V and J ends, which lost 1 base and 5 bases, there was a span of 8 bases. CDR1 is SGHTA, CDR2 FQGNSA, per germline. The CDR3 extends over 13 amino acids. The CDR3 loop is CASSLGGQYGYTF. The CDR3 nucleotides are TGTGCCAGCAGCTTAGGGGGGCAGTATGGCTACACCTTC. The full variable domain, completed using reference TRBV7-2 and TRBJ1-2, is GAGVSQSPSNKVTEKGKDVELRCDPISGHTALYWYRQSLGQGLEFLIYFQGNSAPDKSGLPSDRFSAERTGGSVSTLTIQRTQQEDSAVYLCASSLGGQYGYTFGSGTRLTVV.

The CDR3 nucleotides read TGCGCCAGCAGCCAAGATCGAGGGACAGGGAAGACTGAAGCTTTCTTT. It yields the protein CASSQDRGTGKTEAFF. This rearrangement joins TRBV4-1 to TRBJ1-1; 9 bases fit TRBD1. Germline trimming cut 0 bases from V and 5 bases from J; bases unmatched to any gene: 7. CDR1 and CDR2 from the germline V gene are MGHRA and YSYEKL. The CDR3 runs to 16 residues.

V gene TRBV14 combines with J gene TRBJ2-3, with D possibly TRBD2 on 6 matching bases. CDR3 length equals 19 residues. V shed 1 base and J shed 1 base, with 21 bases lying between them. CDR1 is SGHDN, CDR2 FVKESK, per germline. In DNA, the CDR3 is TGTGCCAGCAGCCAAGGGTACTGGCGGCGGGGAATTGGCACAGATACGCAGTATTTT. This gives the protein CASSQGYWRRGIGTDTQYF.

The chain employs TRBV27 and TRBJ1-1; D is ambiguous. Germline V gene sequence: CDR1 MNHEY, CDR2 SMNVEV (reference sequence). The CDR3 is 13 residues long. V dropped 2 bases and J dropped 3 bases, with 7 bases sitting between them. CDR3 in amino acids: CASSLRPDTEAFF. The CDR3 nucleotides read TGTGCCAGCAGTTTACGTCCCGACACTGAAGCTTTCTTT.

This clone was recorded once. J is TRBJ2-2 and V is TRBV15; D may be TRBD2 (5 bases). This CDR3 has 15 amino acids. V lost 0 bases to trimming and J lost 7 bases, with 12 bases between them. Germline values: CDR1 LNHNV, CDR2 YYDKDF (reference sequence). CDR3 nucleotide sequence: TGTGCCACCAGCAGAGACAGGTCCGGGGACGGGGAGCTGTTTTTT. Protein product: CATSRDRSGDGELFF.

This sequence joins TRBV2 and TRBJ2-2, with 7 bases identical to TRBD2. This CDR3 has 15 amino acids. Germline V lookup: CDR1 SNHLY, CDR2 FYNNEI. The V segment lost 7 bases and the J segment 0 bases; nucleotides outside the gene matches: 5. This CDR3 is CASIKGRANTGELFF. CDR3 DNA: TGTGCCAGCATCAAGGGGAGGGCGAACACCGGGGAGCTGTTTTTT.

Only a few counts were recorded for this clone. This chain links TRBV19 with TRBJ2-2, with 7 nucleotides matching TRBD1. The CDR3 runs 14 residues. The germline CDR1 and CDR2 sequences are LNHDA and SQIVND (reference sequence). The V gene end was trimmed by 5 bases and the J gene end by 3 bases; junction bases not matched to a gene: 3. As DNA, the CDR3 is TGTGCCAGTAGTGCCGACAGGGACACCGGGGAGCTGTTTTTT. Residues: CASSADRDTGELFF. Filled out from reference TRBV19 and TRBJ2-2, the complete variable domain reads DGGITQSPKYLFRKEGQNVTLSCEQNLNHDAMYWYRQDPGQGLRLIYYSQIVNDFQKGDIAEGYSVSREKKESFPLTVTSAQKNPTAFYLCASSADRDTGELFFGEGSRLTVL.

The gene calls are TRBV2 and TRBJ1-5; TRBD1 matches 8 bases. The CDR3 runs 13 residues. Germline CDR1 is SNHLY and CDR2 is FYNNEI. V lost 6 bases to trimming and J lost 4 bases; unmatched junction nucleotides: 2. The CDR3 region is CASRTGENQPQHF. CDR3 coding DNA: TGTGCCAGCAGGACAGGGGAGAATCAGCCCCAGCATTTT.

The genes are TRBV12-5 and TRBJ2-7, with 10 bases identical to TRBD1. The CDR3 has 15 amino acids. Germline CDR1 and CDR2: LGHNT and FRNRAP. With V trimmed by 5 bases and J by 7 bases, 11 bases remained unmatched. This chain's CDR3 is CASGPPGTGVGEQYF. The CDR3 DNA reads TGTGCTAGTGGTCCTCCTGGGACAGGGGTAGGGGAGCAGTACTTC.

This clone was detected a few times. The CDR3 protein is CASSPGQGVLTEAFF. CDR3 nucleotides: TGTGCCAGCAGTCCGGGACAGGGGGTACTCACTGAAGCTTTCTTT. This rearrangement joins TRBV2 to TRBJ1-1, with 11 positions matching TRBD1. The CDR3 length is 15 residues. Germline-derived CDR1 and CDR2 are SNHLY and FYNNEI. V dropped 5 bases and J dropped 4; count of bases not matched to a gene: 6.

The V and J genes are TRBV6-5 and TRBJ1-6, with D hard to call. The CDR3 loop spans 15 amino acids. Germline V CDR1 and CDR2: MNHEY, SVGAGI. The ends were cut back, 6 bases at V and 0 bases at J, with 9 bases in the middle. CDR3 loop: CASRLRSSYNSPLHF. As DNA, the CDR3 is TGTGCCAGCAGATTGAGGAGCTCCTATAATTCACCCCTCCACTTT.

V and J are TRBV9 and TRBJ2-2, with D possibly TRBD2 on 6 matching bases. Trimming removed 4 bases from V and 3 bases from J, with 13 bases in between. The CDR3 runs 15 residues. CDR1 is SGDLS and CDR2 is YYNGEE in the germline V gene. The CDR3 loop is CASSPRASDTGELFF. CDR3 nucleotides: TGTGCCAGCAGCCCGAGGGCTAGCGACACCGGGGAGCTGTTTTTT.

V gene TRBV28 combines with J gene TRBJ2-1; TRBD1 aligns across 10 bases. Germline CDR1 MDHEN, CDR2 SYDVKM. With 3 bases clipped from V and 6 bases from J, the junction kept 11 bases outside the gene matches. The CDR3 is 17 residues long. Here the CDR3 reads CASSLPGPGTGANEQFF. Written as DNA, the CDR3 is TGTGCCAGCAGTTTGCCTGGTCCCGGGACAGGGGCCAATGAGCAGTTCTTC.

The gene calls are TRBV27 and TRBJ1-5; no definite D call. Germline loops: CDR1 MNHEY, CDR2 SMNVEV (reference sequence). This CDR3 contains 17 residues. V was cut by 6 bases and J by 0 bases, with 18 bases left in between. This CDR3 is CASSRTPGLYSNQPQHF. The CDR3 bases are TGTGCCAGCAGCCGAACACCTGGGCTCTATAGCAATCAGCCCCAGCATTTT.

The chain recombines TRBV19 with TRBJ1-2; no reliable D call. V was clipped by 10 bases and J by 0 bases, with 12 bases between them. This CDR3 comprises 13 residues. CDR1 and CDR2 from the germline V gene are LNHDA and SQIVND (reference sequence). CDR3 in amino acids: CATAQTPNYGYTF. CDR3 nucleotides: TGTGCCACCGCCCAGACACCTAACTATGGCTACACCTTC.

This chain uses TRBV10-3 with TRBJ2-6; 12 positions match TRBD1. CDR1 and CDR2 (germline): ENHRY, SYGVKD. J lost 4 bases, V lost 9 bases, and 7 bases had no gene match. CDR3 length equals 16 residues. DNA for the CDR3: TGTGCCATTACCGGGACAGGGGGCGCCGGGGCCAACGTCCTGACTTTC. Translated: CAITGTGGAGANVLTF.

The genes are TRBV6-5 and TRBJ1-1; D is undetermined. The CDR3 length is 14 residues. V lost 8 bases, J lost 3 bases, and 16 bases lay in between. Germline loops: CDR1 MNHEY, CDR2 SVGAGI. The CDR3 coding sequence is TGTGCCAGCCCAGGCGAGAAGACGGACACTGAAGCTTTCTTT. Translated: CASPGEKTDTEAFF.